This T cell receptor (beta chain) was recovered during a study of T-cell reconstitution after alpha-beta-depleted transplantation in children. The CDR3 covers 15 residues. Germline lookup yields CDR1 SGDLS and CDR2 YYNGEE. V lost 4 bases and J 0 bases, leaving 11 bases between the germline ends. Construction of the TCRbeta library involved unique molecular identifiers. Each CDR3 protein gets one entry after TCRdb re-called the PCR reads with MiXCR. Seen here are 500,000 to 600,000 distinct CDR3 sequences, around 16% observed once, and the top ten hold more than 2.5%. This clonotype was counted between two and nine times.

The source material was PBMCs from the stem cell graft donor, sampled from the stem cell graft. This chain links TRBV9 with TRBJ2-1; D unclear. This sequence originates from a human donor who donated a stem cell graft to a child with acute lymphoblastic leukemia. CDR3 bases: TGTGCCAGCAGCCCCCTACAGAGCTCCTACAATGAGCAGTTCTTC. Its protein is CASSPLQSSYNEQFF.